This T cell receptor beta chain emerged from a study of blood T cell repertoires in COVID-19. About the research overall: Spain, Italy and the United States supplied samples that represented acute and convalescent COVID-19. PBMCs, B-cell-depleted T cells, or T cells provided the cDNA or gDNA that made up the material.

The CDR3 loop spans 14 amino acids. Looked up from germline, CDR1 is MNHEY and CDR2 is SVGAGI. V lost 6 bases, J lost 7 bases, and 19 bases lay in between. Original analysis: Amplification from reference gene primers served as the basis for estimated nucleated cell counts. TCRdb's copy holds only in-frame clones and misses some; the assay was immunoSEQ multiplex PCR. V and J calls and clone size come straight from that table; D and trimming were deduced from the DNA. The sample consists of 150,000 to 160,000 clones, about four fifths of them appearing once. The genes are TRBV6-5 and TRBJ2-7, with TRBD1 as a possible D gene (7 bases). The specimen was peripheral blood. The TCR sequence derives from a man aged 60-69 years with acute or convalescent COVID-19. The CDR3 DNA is TGTGCCAGCAGCCCCAGCTGGACAGGAGGGGAGCAGTACTTC. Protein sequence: CASSPSWTGGEQYF.